This T cell receptor beta chain is from a study of OX40 agonist ivuxolimab in advanced cancers. Describing the broader study: Ivuxolimab, which targeted the costimulatory receptor OX40 (CD134), was an agonistic, fully human IgG2 monoclonal antibody. The monotherapy dose-escalation portion (N ≈ 52 patients) of the phase I ivuxolimab trial is reported in the paper. Intravenous ivuxolimab was administered to patients every 2 weeks at six dose levels: 0.01, 0.1, 0.3, 1.5, 3 and 10 mg/kg. Partial responses were achieved by three dose-escalation patients, of whom one had hepatocellular carcinoma and two had cutaneous melanoma. The point of sequencing TCRbeta in the periphery was to test whether ivuxolimab changed TCR sequence diversity and drove clonal T-cell expansion. A male proportion of 75% to 85% and a mean age of approximately 60 years, ranging from about 23 to 90, were recorded for the dose-escalation cohort. Prior anti-PD-1, anti-PD-L1 or anti-CTLA-4 therapy was permitted, and 30% to 50% of dose-escalation patients had received checkpoint inhibitors. Among the 50 to 55 dose-escalation patients, around 19 had hepatocellular carcinoma, approximately 15 melanoma, 9 renal cell carcinoma and 9 head and neck cancer. The investigation overall reported the following: Antigen specificity was not determined for the clonally expanded peripheral T cells. Low levels of normalized T-cell clonal expansion were also seen in some patients who did not respond. After ivuxolimab, expanded clones were on average more numerous among CD8+ T cells than among CD4+ T cells. At doses from 0.1 to 3.0 mg/kg, clonal expansion was seen in both CD4+ and CD8+ blood T cells between baseline and week 6. In partial responders in the 0.1-3.0 mg/kg groups, normalized peripheral clonal expansion was found to be among the lowest, especially among CD8+ T cells.

Patients with a history of autoimmune disease or receiving systemic immunosuppression were excluded from the trial. Peripheral blood for TCR sequencing was collected from all dose cohorts at baseline, on cycle 4 day 1, and on cycle 7 day 1. The samples were drawn from a first-in-human, open-label, multicenter phase I dose-escalation trial of ivuxolimab. Adults with locally advanced or metastatic head and neck squamous cell, hepatocellular, melanoma or renal cell carcinoma were enrolled in the trial. Before TCR sequencing, CD4+ T cells and CD8+ T cells from peripheral blood were sorted into separate populations. As regards this clone: Its antigen specificity is not known. One base away there is no much larger clone; base qualities are not given.

To sequence the TCRbeta CDR3 region, genomic DNA was isolated from the sorted cells. TCRbeta CDR3 regions were sequenced using the immunoSEQ Assay. TCRdb's version of the immuneACCESS table is confined to in-frame rearrangements and falls short of the full clone set. An unresolved V gene accounts for under half of the shortfall where checked; the remainder is of unknown origin. Across this sample there are about 73,000 clones, with 85% to 90% seen only once. Of the sample, approximately 9.9% is held by the ten largest clones. In the germline V gene (reference sequence), CDR1 corresponds to WNHNN and CDR2 to SYGVQD. From its cysteine to its phenylalanine, the CDR3 spans 17 amino acids. Only CDR3 DNA is held: 51 bases, read in frame from base 1. Relative to germline, V is 0 bases shorter and J is 0 bases shorter, with 14 bases between their ends.

The rearrangement combines TRBV10-1 with TRBJ2-5; the D region possibly corresponds to TRBD1 (5 bases align). Sample: CD4+ or CD8+ T cells sorted from blood, taken in a trial of the OX40 agonist ivuxolimab. This TCR came from an adult with an advanced solid tumor such as melanoma, head and neck, liver or kidney cancer. The nucleotide sequence is given as TGCGCCAGCAGTGAGTCTTCAGGGCGCTGGTACCAAGAGACCCAGTACTTC. It encodes CASSESSGRWYQETQYF.